These 31 T cell receptor beta chains originate from one sample sequenced in a study of regulatory T cells in long-lasting Graves disease. iRepertoire HTBI primers and Arm-PCR of CDR3 regions built TCR beta libraries. TCRdb re-called the multiplex PCR reads with MiXCR, one entry per CDR3 protein. The table shows some 500,000 distinct CDR3 sequences, with 16% occurring only once. Time point defined: newly diagnosed GD, antithyroid drugs for less than 3 months. Extracted RNA from PBMCs served as the source of the TCR library. This sample was shared with a second study, whose subject was T cells in Graves' hyperthyroidism and ophthalmopathy.

Sequenced material: peripheral blood mononuclear cells (PBMCs), taken at new diagnosis, from a patient treated with antithyroid drugs. The receptors originated from a woman aged 35-65 years with Graves disease.

This clonotype was detected a few times. The genes are TRBV7-9 and TRBJ1-2, with a weak D call TRBD1 (6 bases). V lost 4 bases, J lost 0 bases, and 15 bases lay in between. Per germline, CDR1 SEHNR and CDR2 FQNEAQ (reference sequence). This CDR3 is built from 16 residues. Written as DNA, the CDR3 is TGTGCCAGCAGCTCCCCTGGGGGCAAATCTAACTATGGCTACACCTTC. It codes for CASSSPGGKSNYGYTF.

This clonotype was counted only a few times. The chain combines TRBV6-1 with TRBJ1-3, with 12 nucleotides matching TRBD1. CDR1 and CDR2 (germline): MNHNS, SASEGT. This CDR3 is built from 19 residues. Germline trimming cut 6 bases from V and 0 bases from J; bases unmatched to any gene: 12. The CDR3, as DNA: TGTGCCAGCAGAGGGAGGGACAGGGGGCGCGGAAACTCTGGAAACACCATATATTTT. It codes for CASRGRDRGRGNSGNTIYF.

This clonotype was observed at least ten times. The V and J genes are TRBV20-1 and TRBJ2-5; 7 bases fit TRBD2. The CDR3 runs to 13 residues. Trimming removed 4 bases from V and 5 bases from J; junction bases left unmatched: 7. Per the germline V gene, CDR1 is DFQATT and CDR2 is SNEGSKA (reference sequence). CDR3 loop: CSATRGERETQYF. The CDR3, as DNA: TGCAGTGCTACCCGGGGGGAACGGGAGACCCAGTACTTC.

The V and J genes are TRBV19 and TRBJ2-3, with D possibly TRBD1 on 5 matching bases. The CDR3 length is 15 residues. Trimming shortened V by 7 bases and J by 1 base, and 15 bases separated the two germline ends. Germline V gene data show CDR1 as LNHDA and CDR2 as SQIVND (reference sequence). CDR3 coding DNA: TGTGCCAGTACCCCCATGGGGCTTCGCACAGATACGCAGTATTTT. This gives the protein CASTPMGLRTDTQYF.

The rearrangement uses TRBV3-1 and TRBJ2-2; D is uncertain. Germline values: CDR1 LGHDT, CDR2 YNNKEL (reference sequence). The V end lost 0 bases, the J end lost 3 bases, and 8 bases lay between the germline ends. CDR3 length: 15 residues. The CDR3 DNA reads as TGTGCCAGCAGCCAAGATGTGCAGTACACCGGGGAGCTGTTTTTT. This translates into CASSQDVQYTGELFF.

The chain carries TRBV19 and TRBJ2-2; D is possibly TRBD2 (5 bases). Germline V gene data show CDR1 as LNHDA and CDR2 as SQIVND (reference sequence). This CDR3 is 17 amino acids long. V lost 4 bases, J lost 0 bases, and 15 bases lay in between. CDR3 nucleotide sequence: TGTGCCAGTAGTACCGCCCGGGGATTCGCGAACACCGGGGAGCTGTTTTTT. Its translation is CASSTARGFANTGELFF.

In its sample, this clonotype was seen a few times. The chain is built from TRBV5-1 and TRBJ2-2; D unclear. This CDR3 region has 16 residues. Germline V lookup: CDR1 SGHRS, CDR2 YFSETQ. V was cut by 0 bases and J by 0 bases, with 9 bases left in between. The CDR3 loop is CASSLGLGANTGELFF. The CDR3 nucleotides read TGCGCCAGCAGCTTGGGGCTAGGCGCGAACACCGGGGAGCTGTTTTTT. Based on the CDR3 plus reference TRBV5-1 and TRBJ2-2, the full variable domain is KAGVTQTPRYLIKTRGQQVTLSCSPISGHRSVSWYQQTPGQGLQFLFEYFSETQRNKGNFPGRFSGRQFSNSRSEMNVSTLELGDSALYLCASSLGLGANTGELFFGEGSRLTVL.

As concerns this clonotype: A read error may produce the germline difference seen at one junction end. The chain uses TRBV6-2 or TRBV6-3 and TRBJ2-4, with 9 bases that match TRBD1. The CDR3 is 12 amino acids. Germline V gene lookup returns CDR1 MNHEY and CDR2 SVGEGT. CDR3 sequence reads: CASSGTGNIQHF. The CDR3 DNA reads as TGTGCCAGCAGCGGGACAGGGAACATTCAGCACTTC.

This clonotype has only one observation. This chain connects TRBV28 to TRBJ1-5; 10 positions match TRBD1. Germline CDR1 and CDR2: MDHEN and SYDVKM. The CDR3 runs to 15 residues. V trimming: 3 bases; J trimming: 4 bases; junction bases outside the gene matches: 3. The DNA for the CDR3 is TGTGCCAGCAGTTTCCTGGACAGGGGGAATCAGCCCCAGCATTTT. It is translated as CASSFLDRGNQPQHF.

This clonotype has a count of ten or more. The gene calls are TRBV12-3 or TRBV12-4 and TRBJ2-1; 7 bases match TRBD1. The CDR3 length is 13 residues. With 1 base clipped from V and 9 bases from J, the junction kept 3 bases outside the gene matches. The CDR3 nucleotides read TGTGCCAGCAGTTTAGGCAGGGGGTTTGAGCAGTTCTTC. This gives the protein CASSLGRGFEQFF.

This clonotype was observed at least ten times. This chain connects TRBV2 to TRBJ1-1; 7 positions match TRBD1. Trimming removed 7 bases from V and 6 bases from J; junction bases left unmatched: 8. The CDR3 spans 13 residues. The V gene's germline CDR1 is SNHLY and CDR2 FYNNEI. Written as DNA, the CDR3 is TGTGCCAGCAACCTCCGGGACAGAGCTGAAGCTTTCTTT. This sequence encodes CASNLRDRAEAFF. The full variable domain, its missing parts supplied by reference TRBV2 and TRBJ1-1, is EPEVTQTPSHQVTQMGQEVILRCVPISNHLYFYWYRQILGQKVEFLVSFYNNEISEKSEIFDDQFSVERPDGSNFTLKIRSTKLEDSAMYFCASNLRDRAEAFFGQGTRLTVV.

Only a few counts were recorded for this clonotype. V usage is TRBV19 and J usage is TRBJ2-5; 12 nucleotides match TRBD2. CDR1 and CDR2 from the germline V gene are LNHDA and SQIVND (reference sequence). This CDR3 is 16 amino acids long. V dropped 5 bases and J dropped 5; count of bases not matched to a gene: 9. CDR3 residues: CASSPQLAGGRETQYF. CDR3 DNA sequence: TGTGCCAGTAGTCCCCAACTAGCGGGGGGCCGGGAGACCCAGTACTTC.

This clonotype was found a few times. V gene TRBV28 combines with J gene TRBJ2-2; TRBD1 agrees at 7 bases. The J segment lost 2 bases and the V segment lost 1 base, leaving 4 bases of the junction unmatched. This CDR3 has 16 residues. The germline CDR1 and CDR2 sequences are MDHEN and SYDVKM. The CDR3 region is CASSLYGTDNTGELFF. CDR3 DNA sequence: TGTGCCAGCAGTTTATATGGGACAGATAACACCGGGGAGCTGTTTTTT.

This clonotype was observed a few times. This rearrangement joins TRBV20-1 to TRBJ1-1, with 7 bases identical to TRBD1. Germline CDR1 reads DFQATT; CDR2 reads SNEGSKA (reference sequence). V lost 3 bases to trimming and J lost 1 base; unmatched junction nucleotides: 5. CDR3 length: 14 residues. This CDR3 reads CSARLGQPNTEAFF. Written as DNA, the CDR3 is TGCAGTGCTAGGTTGGGACAGCCGAACACTGAAGCTTTCTTT.

The V gene is TRBV7-9, the J gene TRBJ2-1; 11 positions agree with TRBD2. V gave up 5 bases and J gave up 4 bases; unmatched junction bases: 7. The CDR3 is 16 amino acids. CDR1 SEHNR and CDR2 FQNEAQ come from the germline V gene (reference sequence). Written as DNA, the CDR3 is TGTGCCAGCAGCGGTGGGACTAGCGGACAGTACAATGAGCAGTTCTTC. Residues: CASSGGTSGQYNEQFF.

The J gene is TRBJ1-4, the V gene TRBV6-5; D not resolved. The CDR3 sequence is 15 residues long. The germline V gene has CDR1 MNHEY and CDR2 SVGAGI. Trimming took 3 bases from V and 7 from J, leaving 15 bases between them. The chain's CDR3 is CASSYHSQRSEKLFF. DNA of the CDR3: TGTGCCAGCAGTTATCATAGTCAGAGATCTGAAAAACTGTTTTTT.

The chain uses TRBV5-1 and TRBJ1-5, with D possibly matching TRBD1 (6 bases). Per germline, CDR1 SGHRS and CDR2 YFSETQ. V was trimmed by 5 bases and J by 0 bases, leaving 12 bases between them. The CDR3 has 15 residues. The CDR3 nucleotides are TGCGCCAGCAGAGCGGACAGCGATAGCAATCAGCCCCAGCATTTT. Its translation is CASRADSDSNQPQHF.

This clonotype appeared a few times. The chain joins TRBV5-6 to TRBJ1-1; no clear D gene. Trimming pared 1 base from V and 4 bases from J, leaving 14 bases between. CDR3 size: 15 residues. Germline V gives CDR1 SGHDT, CDR2 YYEEEE. The CDR3 DNA reads as TGTGCCAGCAGCTTGCCTGCTCGAGGCGTCACTGAAGCTTTCTTT. This gives the protein CASSLPARGVTEAFF. Full variable domain (remainder filled in from reference TRBV5-6 and TRBJ1-1): DAGVTQSPTHLIKTRGQQVTLRCSPKSGHDTVSWYQQALGQGPQFIFQYYEEEERQRGNFPDRFSGHQFPNYSSELNVNALLLGDSALYLCASSLPARGVTEAFFGQGTRLTVV.

This clonotype was recorded at least ten times. The CDR3: CASSPRPHGETQYF. The CDR3 DNA sequence: TGTGCCAGCAGCCCCCGACCTCACGGGGAGACCCAGTACTTC. The rearrangement joins TRBV7-2 to TRBJ2-5, with D uncertain. This CDR3 spans 14 amino acids. CDR1 and CDR2 from the germline V gene are SGHTA and FQGNSA. Trimming removed 5 bases from V and 5 bases from J, with 15 bases in between.

This clonotype was seen at least ten times. The chain joins TRBV20-1 to TRBJ2-7; D not certain. Germline-derived CDR1 and CDR2 are DFQATT and SNEGSKA (reference sequence). There are 12 residues in the CDR3. V was trimmed by 0 bases and J by 4 bases, leaving 7 bases between them. CDR3 in amino acids: CSARDGGYEQYF. The CDR3 DNA reads as TGCAGTGCTAGAGATGGTGGGTACGAGCAGTACTTC.

This clonotype was detected only a few times. The CDR3 is CASSFPGWRGGTETQYF. In DNA, the CDR3 is TGTGCCAGCAGCTTCCCGGGGTGGCGGGGGGGAACCGAGACCCAGTACTTC. The rearrangement links TRBV7-8 to TRBJ2-5; 9 bases are a match to TRBD2. The CDR3 has 17 residues. V gave up 3 bases and J gave up 5 bases; unmatched junction bases: 13. Germline lookup yields CDR1 SGHVS and CDR2 FQNEAQ.

This clonotype was observed many times. DNA for the CDR3: TGTGCCAGCACTGCGGACGGCGGATATGGCTACACCTTC. The encoded protein is CASTADGGYGYTF. V usage is TRBV2 and J usage is TRBJ1-2; D is undetermined. The V end was cut by 7 bases, the J end by 5 bases, with 14 bases between. The CDR3 spans 13 residues. CDR1 and CDR2 from the germline V gene are SNHLY and FYNNEI.

The chain is built from TRBV9 and TRBJ2-1, with D perhaps given as TRBD1 or TRBD2 (5 bases each). The V end was cut by 4 bases, the J end by 7 bases, with 24 bases between. CDR1 is SGDLS and CDR2 is YYNGEE in the germline V gene. This CDR3 comprises 17 residues. The CDR3: CASSPTGSGPERNEQFF. CDR3 nucleotide sequence: TGTGCCAGCAGCCCGACGGGATCGGGACCCGAGAGGAATGAGCAGTTCTTC. The complete variable domain, with remaining parts taken from reference TRBV9 and TRBJ2-1, reads DSGVTQTPKHLITATGQRVTLRCSPRSGDLSVYWYQQSLDQGLQFLIQYYNGEERAKGNILERFSAQQFPDLHSELNLSSLELGDSALYFCASSPTGSGPERNEQFFGPGTRLTVL.

This rearrangement joins TRBV6-2 or TRBV6-3 to TRBJ1-2; 10 nucleotides align to TRBD1. V gave up 5 bases and J gave up 4 bases; unmatched junction bases: 7. Per the germline V gene, CDR1 is MNHEY and CDR2 is SVGEGT. CDR3 length: 15 amino acids. The CDR3 sequence: CASSERQGAVYGYTF. The CDR3 DNA is TGTGCCAGCAGTGAGAGACAGGGGGCGGTCTATGGCTACACCTTC.

In this sample, this clonotype turned up many times. This chain links TRBV28 with TRBJ1-1; possibly TRBD1 for D (5 bases). This CDR3 contains 13 residues. V gave up 3 bases and J gave up 5 bases, with 10 bases separating them. Germline V gives CDR1 MDHEN, CDR2 SYDVKM. CDR3 nucleotides: TGTGCCAGCAGTTTGCTTGGGGGGACTGAAGCTTTCTTT. This translates into CASSLLGGTEAFF.

V usage is TRBV5-1 and J usage is TRBJ2-1; 7 positions match TRBD2. The DNA end is more similar to TRBJ2-5, so the J call may be wrong. Germline CDR1 is SGHRS and CDR2 is YFSETQ. This CDR3 is 13 amino acids long. In DNA, the CDR3 is TGCGCCAGCAGTGCCGGGGGGACGGAGACCCAGTACTTC. It encodes CASSAGGTETQYF.

This clonotype was found a few times. The chain combines TRBV10-3 with TRBJ1-1; unclear D gene. The length of the CDR3 is 15 residues. Germline CDR1 and CDR2: ENHRY and SYGVKD. V lost 4 bases and J 4 bases, leaving 16 bases between the germline ends. In DNA form, the CDR3 reads TGTGCCATCAGTGCACTCTCTAAATCGGGCACTGAAGCTTTCTTT. It specifies CAISALSKSGTEAFF.

The CDR3 DNA follows: TGCGCCAGCAGCGACACAGTGGGCTACACCTTC. Its translation: CASSDTVGYTF. The rearrangement joins TRBV5-1 to TRBJ1-2, with D uncertain. CDR1 is SGHRS, CDR2 YFSETQ, per germline. CDR3 size: 11 residues. The ends were cut back, 4 bases at V and 8 bases at J, with 9 bases in the middle.

In this sample, this clonotype turned up many times. The rearrangement links TRBV6-1 to TRBJ2-5; 14 bases fit TRBD2. This CDR3 is built from 18 residues. The trim removed 6 bases at V and 2 bases at J, leaving 11 bases unmatched. Germline V lookup: CDR1 MNHNS, CDR2 SASEGT. The CDR3 DNA sequence: TGTGCCAGCAGCCCGACTAGCGGGGGGGCGAGGGGGCAAGAGACCCAGTACTTC. It specifies CASSPTSGGARGQETQYF.

This clonotype was counted ten times or more. The rearrangement uses TRBV11-3 and TRBJ2-3; D uncertain. The CDR3 loop spans 15 amino acids. Germline CDR1 is SGHNT and CDR2 is YENEEA. With 8 bases removed from V and 2 bases from J, the gap between germline ends came to 17 bases. CDR3 in DNA: TGTGCCAGCGGACCAATAGCTTCAGACACAGATACGCAGTATTTT. Its translation is CASGPIASDTDTQYF.

This clonotype was seen many times. The chain couples TRBV3-1 to TRBJ1-5; D remains unclear. Germline CDR1 and CDR2: LGHDT and YNNKEL (reference sequence). V lost 0 bases, J lost 6 bases, and 12 bases lay in between. CDR3 size: 15 residues. The CDR3 bases are TGTGCCAGCAGCCAAGATGGGAGAATCGGTCAGCCCCAGCATTTT. Amino acid sequence: CASSQDGRIGQPQHF.